This T cell receptor beta chain was identified in a study of response to subunit inactivated influenza vaccine (dated by TCRdb to between 2018 and 2020). For context, the study as a whole: To follow how T cells responded to a trivalent subunit inactivated influenza vaccine, the researchers relied on deep quantitative profiling of the T cell receptor repertoire.

Findings and caveats that apply to the study as a whole: The authors proposed that each seasonal influenza vaccination may bring in only a limited number of new T cells.

CDR1 is given as SGHAT and CDR2 as FQNNGV, both from the germline V gene. Unmatched junction bases come to 13, with V trimmed by 1 base and J by 6 bases. The CDR3 numbers 17 residues from cysteine through phenylalanine. Only CDR3 DNA is held: 51 bases, read in frame from base 1. The library was generated by RT-PCR. Sequencing took place on an Illumina HiSeq 2500. The public reads were run again by TCRdb, first through fastp at Q25 and then through MiXCR, and only productive beta chains were kept. Entries that share a CDR3 protein sequence are merged under the most common genes and DNA. The sample records approximately 500,000 distinct CDR3 sequences, roughly 15% of which are singletons. Around 10% of the sample lies in the top ten. As for this clonotype: This receptor's antigen is unknown. No base qualities exist here, and no much larger clone lies one base off it.

This specimen was PBMCs from blood, taken 11 to 12 days after vaccination. The chain is made from TRBV11-2 and TRBJ2-7; the junction holds 9 bases that match TRBD2. This TCR was recovered from a man aged 50-60 years who received an inactivated influenza vaccine. Donor details come from another sample of the same person, matched by shared clones. The sequenced DNA is TGTGCCAGCAGCTTAGGGAGGATGGGCGGGGGGGCCGGCGAGCAGTACTTC. This encodes CASSLGRMGGGAGEQYF. Supplemented by the reference TRBV11-2 and TRBJ2-7 proteins around the CDR3, the complete variable domain is EAGVAQSPRYKIIEKRQSVAFWCNPISGHATLYWYQQILGQGPKLLIQFQNNGVVDDSQLPKDRFSAERLKGVDSTLKIQPAKLEDSAVYLCASSLGRMGGGAGEQYFGPGTRLTVT.